The clone carrying this T cell receptor (beta chain) was counted at least ten times. Priming of first-strand cDNA relied on TRAV- and TRBV-specific primers (covering alpha and beta chains). Both a constant-region primer and a V-primer adapter served to amplify TCRs across roughly 20 PCR cycles. Isolated mRNA was amplified by in vitro transcription. TCRdb fed the reads into MiXCR, producing one record per CDR3 protein. The sample includes around 84,000 distinct CDR3 sequences, over 15% of them seen just once. This specimen comes from a study of low-dose radiotherapy and immunotherapy resistance in tumors. Study summary: The study administered intravenous cyclophosphamide at 200 mg/m2 every two weeks, one day ahead of radiation and immunotherapy. Aspirin was taken orally by patients at 300 mg daily for four cycles from cycle 1 day 1.

CDR1 SGHRS and CDR2 YFSETQ come from the germline V gene. The CDR3 spans 14 residues. V was cut by 5 bases and J by 0 bases, with 12 bases left in between. The time point is: after trial treatment. Treatment here: LDRT plus nivolumab, ipilimumab, low-dose cyclophosphamide and aspirin (RACIN trial). Qualifying patients carried advanced solid tumors devoid of tumor-infiltrating lymphocytes. The chain carries TRBV5-1 and TRBJ2-7; D may be TRBD1 (6 bases). The material sequenced was PBMCs, taken after low-dose radiotherapy plus immunotherapy. The receptor comes from a male donor with prostate cancer. This CDR3 is CASSRDTNSYEQYF. The CDR3 DNA sequence: TGCGCCAGCAGTCGGGACACAAACTCCTACGAGCAGTACTTC.